Shown below are 11 T cell receptor beta chains from a single sample sequenced in a study of T cell responses to AZD1222 COVID-19 vaccine. Some clones are missing from TCRdb's copy, which holds only in-frame ones; the method was immunoSEQ multiplex PCR. The data show 75,000 to 90,000 clones, about nine tenths seen once. Material: peripheral blood, obtained on day 0 of AZD1222 vaccination. These receptors all come from an adult in good health.

This rearrangement joins TRBV6-5 to TRBJ2-1; D uncertain. This CDR3 contains 16 residues. V was clipped by 4 bases and J by 0 bases, with 13 bases between them. Germline CDR1 MNHEY, CDR2 SVGAGI. The CDR3 spells CASSSRVPSSYNEQFF. The CDR3 DNA follows: TGTGCCAGCAGTTCCCGAGTGCCGAGCTCCTACAATGAGCAGTTCTTC.

The rearrangement links TRBV5-1 to TRBJ1-1; 8 positions match TRBD1. The CDR3 consists of 14 residues. The ends lost 3 bases at V and 5 bases at J; junction bases unmatched: 6. Germline lookup yields CDR1 SGHRS and CDR2 YFSETQ. CDR3 nucleotide sequence: TGCGCCAGCAGCTACGGACAGGGAGCTACTGAAGCTTTCTTT. Translated, it gives CASSYGQGATEAFF.

V usage is TRBV5-5 and J usage is TRBJ1-2, with a weak D call TRBD1 (6 bases). CDR1 and CDR2 from the germline V gene are SGHKS and YYEKEE (reference sequence). The CDR3 is made up of 17 amino acids. Trimming took 2 bases from V and 4 from J, leaving 21 bases between them. In nucleotides, the CDR3 is TGTGCCAGCAGCTTTGGGGTTCAGGGGTATGAAATCTATGGCTACACCTTC. Its translation is CASSFGVQGYEIYGYTF.

The chain recombines TRBV27 with TRBJ1-1, with TRBD1 matching over 7 bases. V was pared by 6 bases and J by 1 base, with 14 bases of the junction left unmatched. Germline lookup yields CDR1 MNHEY and CDR2 SMNVEV (reference sequence). CDR3 length: 17 residues. CDR3 sequence (DNA): TGTGCCAGCAGCCGGCCGGGGAAGGGGGCATCGAACACTGAAGCTTTCTTT. It translates to CASSRPGKGASNTEAFF.

This sequence joins TRBV9 and TRBJ1-1; no clear D. V lost 0 bases to trimming and J lost 4 bases, with 10 bases between them. The CDR3 contains 14 residues. The germline gives CDR1 SGDLS, CDR2 YYNGEE. The CDR3 region is CASSVVSQSTEAFF. The CDR3 coding sequence is TGTGCCAGCAGCGTAGTCAGCCAGAGCACTGAAGCTTTCTTT.

This chain uses TRBV2 with TRBJ1-6; a possible D gene is TRBD1 (6 bases). The V end lost 2 bases, the J end lost 4 bases, and 12 bases lay between the germline ends. The CDR3 is made up of 16 amino acids. Germline V CDR1 and CDR2: SNHLY, FYNNEI. The CDR3 reads CASSESRTVYNSPLHF. DNA of the CDR3: TGTGCCAGCAGTGAAAGCCGGACAGTTTATAATTCACCCCTCCACTTT. Drawing the rest from reference TRBV2 and TRBJ1-6, the complete variable domain is EPEVTQTPSHQVTQMGQEVILRCVPISNHLYFYWYRQILGQKVEFLVSFYNNEISEKSEIFDDQFSVERPDGSNFTLKIRSTKLEDSAMYFCASSESRTVYNSPLHFGNGTRLTVT.

Notes on this clone: At the DNA level, this CDR3 is encoded by other sequences in the same sample as well. This sequence joins TRBV5-1 and TRBJ2-1; 8 bases line up with TRBD2. CDR1 and CDR2 from the germline V gene are SGHRS and YFSETQ. This CDR3 spans 15 amino acids. The trim removed 0 bases at V and 4 bases at J, leaving 3 bases unmatched. CDR3 DNA sequence: TGCGCCAGCAGCTTGGGTACTAGCGGTTACAATGAGCAGTTCTTC. It is translated as CASSLGTSGYNEQFF.

This chain links TRBV18 with TRBJ2-7; perhaps TRBD1 as D (6 bases). V was shortened by 3 bases and J by 3 bases, with 12 bases between the two germline ends. The CDR3 spans 14 residues. From germline, CDR1 is KGHSH and CDR2 LQKENI. The CDR3 nucleotides read TGTGCCAGCTCACCCCCAGGGGTCGACTACGAGCAGTACTTC. It specifies CASSPPGVDYEQYF. Full variable domain (rest looked up from reference TRBV18 and TRBJ2-7): NAGVMQNPRHLVRRRGQEARLRCSPMKGHSHVYWYRQLPEEGLKFMVYLQKENIIDESGMPKERFSAEFPKEGPSILRIQQVVRGDSAAYFCASSPPGVDYEQYFGPGTRLTVT.

Comments on this clone: This CDR3 is also generated by other DNA sequences in the sample. The chain couples TRBV19 to TRBJ2-2, with D unclear. CDR3 length: 13 residues. Trimming cost V 3 bases and J 0 bases, with 2 bases left between them. In germline, CDR1 is LNHDA, CDR2 SQIVND (reference sequence). CDR3 DNA: TGTGCCAGTAGTATCCCGAACACCGGGGAGCTGTTTTTT. Amino acids: CASSIPNTGELFF. The variable domain in full, completed from reference TRBV19 and TRBJ2-2, reads DGGITQSPKYLFRKEGQNVTLSCEQNLNHDAMYWYRQDPGQGLRLIYYSQIVNDFQKGDIAEGYSVSREKKESFPLTVTSAQKNPTAFYLCASSIPNTGELFFGEGSRLTVL.

The chain combines TRBV30 with TRBJ2-3; the match to TRBD2 covers 7 bases. Germline V gene lookup returns CDR1 GTSNPN and CDR2 SVGIG (reference sequence). With 2 bases clipped from V and 4 bases from J, the junction kept 9 bases outside the gene matches. This CDR3 comprises 15 residues. The CDR3: CAWSRGGREADTQYF. The DNA for the CDR3 is TGTGCCTGGAGTCGCGGGGGTCGGGAGGCAGATACGCAGTATTTT.

This clone was recorded only once. This chain uses TRBV6-2 or TRBV6-3 with TRBJ2-3, with TRBD1 identical over 7 bases. Looked up from germline, CDR1 is MNHEY and CDR2 is SVGEGT. With 2 bases clipped from V and 4 bases from J, the junction kept 6 bases outside the gene matches. The CDR3 extends over 15 amino acids. CDR3 loop: CASSYPTGAADTQYF. The DNA of the CDR3 is TGTGCCAGCAGTTACCCAACAGGGGCGGCAGATACGCAGTATTTT.